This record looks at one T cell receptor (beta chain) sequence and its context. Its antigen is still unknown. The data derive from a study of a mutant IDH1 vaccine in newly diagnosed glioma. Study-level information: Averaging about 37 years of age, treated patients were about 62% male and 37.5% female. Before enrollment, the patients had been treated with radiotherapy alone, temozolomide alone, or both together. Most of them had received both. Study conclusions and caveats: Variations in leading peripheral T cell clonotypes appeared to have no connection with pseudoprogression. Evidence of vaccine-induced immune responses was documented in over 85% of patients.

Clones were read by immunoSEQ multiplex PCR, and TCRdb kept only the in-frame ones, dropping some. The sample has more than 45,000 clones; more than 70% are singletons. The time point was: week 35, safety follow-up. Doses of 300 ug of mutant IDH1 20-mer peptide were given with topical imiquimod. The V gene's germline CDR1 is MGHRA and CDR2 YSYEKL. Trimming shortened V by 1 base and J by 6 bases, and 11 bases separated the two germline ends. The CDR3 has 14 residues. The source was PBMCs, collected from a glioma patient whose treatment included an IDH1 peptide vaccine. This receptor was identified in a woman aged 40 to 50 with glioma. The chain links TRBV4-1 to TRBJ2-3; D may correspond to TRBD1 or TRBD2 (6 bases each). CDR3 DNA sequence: TGCGCCAGCAGCCAAGCGGGGGCGGGGGATACGCAGTATTTT. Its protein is CASSQAGAGDTQYF.